The rows below give T cell receptor beta chains drawn from one sample of a study of blood T cell repertoires in COVID-19. Sequencing was performed with immunoSEQ multiplex PCR; in TCRdb, only in-frame clones are kept and a portion is missing. This table holds roughly 220,000 clones, approximately 80% found once. Sequencing was carried out using peripheral blood. The receptor set was obtained from a woman aged 80 or older with COVID-19, enrolled during active disease. Both conserved end residues are trimmed from each CDR3. Fields, in order: V gene, D gene, CDR3 protein. A D gene is named only where the DNA matches it firmly.

TRBV29-1 | TRBD1 | SVRRDRGLQETQY
TRBV6-6 | TRBD1 | ASRGQVGGYT
TRBV2 | TRBD1 | ASGGQGDYEQY
TRBV11-2 | . | ASSLVGRGSGNTIY
TRBV4-1 | TRBD1 | ASSQRWTGSTEAF
TRBV2 | TRBD1 | ASSVQGKDQPQH
TRBV3-1/TRBV3-2 | TRBD1 | ASSQARDRAYGYT
TRBV7-8 | . | ASSSWTAVNTEAF
TRBV5-1 | . | ASSLGTLLNTEAF
TRBV7-9 | . | ASSSLRNEKLF
TRBV6-5 | TRBD1 | ASMRTGGYGYT
TRBV19 | TRBD1 | ASSSQGARSNQPQH
TRBV19 | . | ARLCHSGVNTQY
TRBV19 | . | ASSTGFRGYT
TRBV10-3 | . | AIRAGKDSGYT
TRBV7-8 | . | ASSSRDQPQH
TRBV9 | TRBD1 | ASSVAQGAYEQY
TRBV5-1 | TRBD1 | ASSLEGAAQY
TRBV28 | . | ASSNRELLREKLF
TRBV28 | TRBD1 | ASSMGQGGNQPQH
TRBV21-1 | . | ASSKGRESPYNEQF
TRBV7-2 | . | ASSSGGAYGYT
TRBV6-5 | . | ASSRTRNEKLF
TRBV7-9 | TRBD1 | ASSPRQGEDGQPQH
TRBV28 | TRBD1 | ASSPDRAPGGYT
TRBV6-5 | TRBD1 | ASHTGGKQY
TRBV10-3 | TRBD1 | AISDMAGGYNSPLH